This T cell receptor (beta chain) stems from a study of CD8 T cells in ankylosing spondylitis. About this clonotype itself: A clone one base away is much larger, so this may be a read error.

Each CDR3 protein gets one entry after TCRdb re-called the 5' RACE reads with MiXCR. The sample holds approximately 260,000 distinct CDR3 sequences, around 7.8% seen once. The receptor was isolated from a male donor with ankylosing spondylitis or in good health (not recorded which). Sequencing used blood, either unsorted or a sorted T cell fraction (not recorded which).

The CDR3 DNA follows: TGTGCCTGGAGTATTGGAAGCAATCAGCCCCAGCGTTTT. It specifies CAWSIGSNQPQRF. The genes are TRBV30 and TRBJ1-5; D gene unclear. Germline CDR1 GTSNPN, CDR2 SVGIG (reference sequence). The CDR3 runs to 13 residues.